What follows is one T cell receptor beta chain and its context. CDR3 length: 15 amino acids. Per the germline V gene, CDR1 is MNHEY and CDR2 is SVGEGT. With 0 bases removed from V and 7 bases from J, the gap between germline ends came to 16 bases. These data originate in a study of blood T cell repertoires in COVID-19. Source study methods: Amplifying reference gene primers gave estimates of nucleated cell counts. The protocol was immunoSEQ multiplex PCR, while the TCRdb copy is restricted to in-frame clones and leaves out a portion. D and trimming come from the DNA, and the V and J calls and clone size come from that table. The table shows roughly 27,000 clones, with 85% to 90% occurring only once.

The sequence was collected from a woman aged 55-70 years with active COVID-19. The sequenced sample consisted of peripheral blood. The V call is TRBV6-2 or TRBV6-3, the J call TRBJ2-7; no reliable D call. In DNA form, the CDR3 reads TGTGCCAGCAGTTACTCGCCGGGTCTCCCGCGGGAGCAGTACTTC. It is translated as CASSYSPGLPREQYF.